Listed here are 24 T cell receptor beta chains from one sample, sequenced in a study of T cell clones after liver transplantation. Some clones are missing from TCRdb's copy, which holds only in-frame ones; the method was immunoSEQ multiplex PCR. The repertoire holds 20,000 to 25,000 clones, with more than 60% as singletons. Sequencing used CD4+ T cells from blood, obtained before liver transplant. Receptor source: a human donor who received a liver transplant.

The chain has TRBV4-1 and TRBJ2-7; D unclear. V was cut by 2 bases and J by 1 base, with 21 bases left in between. The CDR3 contains 18 residues. The V gene's germline CDR1 is MGHRA and CDR2 YSYEKL. For the CDR3, the DNA is TGCGCCAGCAGCCAATGTGCCGGGCGGTCCCCTCAGTCCTACGAGCAGTACGTC. Its translation is CASSQCAGRSPQSYEQYV.

The chain carries TRBV19 and TRBJ2-2; D assignment may be TRBD1 or TRBD2 (6 bases each). Germline CDR1 and CDR2: LNHDA and SQIVND (reference sequence). Trimming shortened V by 3 bases and J by 0 bases, and 11 bases separated the two germline ends. The CDR3 consists of 16 residues. DNA for the CDR3: TGTGCCAGTAGTATTGGTAGGGGGGCGAACACCGGGGAGCTGTTTTTT. Translation gives CASSIGRGANTGELFF.

This clone was detected a few times. The CDR3 DNA reads TGTGCCAGCAGCCCGGTAGGGACCTACGAGCAGTACGTC. Amino acid sequence: CASSPVGTYEQYV. This chain uses TRBV2 with TRBJ2-7; no clear D gene. The V gene lost 6 bases and the J gene lost 2 bases, with 11 bases spanning the gap. Germline V gene data show CDR1 as SNHLY and CDR2 as FYNNEI. This CDR3 spans 13 amino acids.

The chain is built from TRBV28 and TRBJ1-2; 7 nucleotides align to TRBD1. The CDR3 loop spans 13 amino acids. Germline V gene data show CDR1 as MDHEN and CDR2 as SYDVKM. J was trimmed by 1 base and V by 7 bases; bases with no gene match: 3. The CDR3 reads CASIRDSNYGYTF. CDR3 in DNA: TGTGCCAGCATACGGGACAGTAACTATGGCTACACCTTC.

The chain has TRBV18 and TRBJ1-2, with 7 bases matching TRBD1. The CDR3 consists of 13 residues. Germline V CDR1 and CDR2: KGHSH, LQKENI. V lost 3 bases to trimming and J lost 8 bases; unmatched junction nucleotides: 6. The CDR3 is CASSPTEGGGYTF. In DNA, the CDR3 is TGTGCCAGCTCACCGACCGAAGGGGGCGGCTACACCTTC.

The CDR3 DNA follows: TGTGCCAGCAGCCTTGGATGGACTGAAGCTTTCTTT. Its translation is CASSLGWTEAFF. The chain combines TRBV7-9 with TRBJ1-1; no firm D call. Trimming stripped 5 bases from V and 5 bases from J, with 9 bases between. Germline V lookup: CDR1 SEHNR, CDR2 FQNEAQ (reference sequence). The CDR3 is 12 residues long.

The rearrangement joins TRBV28 to TRBJ1-1; tentative D call: TRBD1 (6 bases). Germline V gene sequence: CDR1 MDHEN, CDR2 SYDVKM. This CDR3 is built from 15 residues. Trimming removed 7 bases at V and 0 bases at J, with 15 bases between. In nucleotides, the CDR3 is TGTGCCAGCAAGGTGTTAGGGGGGATGAACACTGAAGCTTTCTTT. Its translation is CASKVLGGMNTEAFF.

The gene calls are TRBV5-1 and TRBJ2-5; D is ambiguous. CDR1 SGHRS and CDR2 YFSETQ come from the germline V gene. The germline V and J ends were trimmed by 3 bases and 5 bases, with 17 bases remaining between them. CDR3 length: 15 residues. CDR3 nucleotide sequence: TGCGCCAGCAGCTCCTACAGCGTTCTAGGGGAGACCCAGTACTTC. The encoded protein is CASSSYSVLGETQYF.

This clone was counted only a few times. This sequence joins TRBV18 and TRBJ2-2; a possible D gene is TRBD1 (6 bases). CDR3 length: 15 residues. Germline CDR1 and CDR2: KGHSH and LQKENI. Trimming stripped 2 bases from V and 2 bases from J, with 9 bases between. The CDR3 reads CASSPYRENTGELFF. Here the CDR3 DNA reads TGTGCCAGCTCACCATACAGGGAAAACACCGGGGAGCTGTTTTTT.

The chain recombines TRBV19 with TRBJ2-5; D remains ambiguous. Trimming shortened V by 6 bases and J by 1 base, and 15 bases separated the two germline ends. The CDR3 runs to 15 residues. The germline gives CDR1 LNHDA, CDR2 SQIVND (reference sequence). The CDR3 DNA follows: TGTGCCAGTAGCCTGACCCTCCACTTCCAAGAGACCCAGTACTTC. Protein product: CASSLTLHFQETQYF. Combining the CDR3 with reference TRBV19 and TRBJ2-5 gives the whole variable domain DGGITQSPKYLFRKEGQNVTLSCEQNLNHDAMYWYRQDPGQGLRLIYYSQIVNDFQKGDIAEGYSVSREKKESFPLTVTSAQKNPTAFYLCASSLTLHFQETQYFGPGTRLLVL.

The rearrangement joins TRBV30 to TRBJ2-5, with 10 bases aligning to TRBD2. The germline V gene encodes CDR1 GTSNPN and CDR2 SVGIG (reference sequence). The CDR3 is 13 residues long. The junction had 2 bases not matched to a gene; V was cut back by 0 bases and J by 7 bases. The CDR3, as DNA: TGTGCCTGGAGTGTGGCTAGCGGGGGGACCCAGTACTTC. Residues: CAWSVASGGTQYF.

The chain joins TRBV10-2 to TRBJ2-5, with TRBD1 as a possible D gene (5 bases). CDR1 and CDR2 from the germline V gene are WSHSY and SAAADI. This CDR3 is built from 14 residues. Trimming took 0 bases from V and 6 from J, leaving 11 bases between them. This chain's CDR3 is CASSESTKGQTQYF. The DNA for the CDR3 is TGCGCCAGCAGTGAGTCGACGAAGGGGCAGACCCAGTACTTC.

By share of the sample, this clone is medium-sized (0.01 to 0.1%). The chain is built from TRBV25-1 and TRBJ2-7; 7 bases fit TRBD1. Looked up from germline, CDR1 is MGHDK and CDR2 is SYGVNS. V lost 4 bases to trimming and J lost 0 bases; unmatched junction nucleotides: 6. The CDR3 is 15 residues long. The CDR3: CASSALNRGSYEQYF. For the CDR3, the DNA is TGTGCCAGCAGTGCCCTAAACAGGGGCTCCTACGAGCAGTACTTC.

The rearrangement uses TRBV19 and TRBJ1-4; D gene uncertain. Trimming cost V 2 bases and J 7 bases, with 14 bases left between them. The germline CDR1 and CDR2 sequences are LNHDA and SQIVND (reference sequence). The CDR3 is made up of 15 amino acids. The CDR3 region is CASSIRSGGVEKLFF. CDR3 bases: TGTGCCAGTAGTATAAGATCGGGAGGTGTTGAAAAACTGTTTTTT.

The V call is TRBV7-9, the J call TRBJ1-1, with D perhaps TRBD1 (6 bases). The CDR3 loop spans 11 amino acids. The V gene's germline CDR1 is SEHNR and CDR2 FQNEAQ (reference sequence). The V end was cut by 7 bases, the J end by 10 bases, with 13 bases between. The CDR3 DNA reads as TGTGCCAGCACCCCAGGGGTGGTAGCTTTCTTT. Its protein is CASTPGVVAFF.

This rearrangement joins TRBV11-3 to TRBJ2-2, with 12 bases aligning to TRBD2. This CDR3 spans 19 amino acids. V lost 6 bases and J lost 7; bases outside the gene matches: 18. CDR1 and CDR2 (germline): SGHNT, YENEEA. In DNA, the CDR3 is TGTGCCAGCAGTCGTCGCAGGCTAGCGGGAGGGCTAGCCGTCGGGGAGCTGTTTTTT. This sequence encodes CASSRRRLAGGLAVGELFF. Full variable domain (outside the CDR3, taken from reference TRBV11-3 and TRBJ2-2): EAGVVQSPRYKIIEKKQPVAFWCNPISGHNTLYWYLQNLGQGPELLIRYENEEAVDDSQLPKDRFSAERLKGVDSTLKIQPAELGDSAVYLCASSRRRLAGGLAVGELFFGEGSRLTVL.

The CDR3 sequence: CASSLDLETQYF. DNA of the CDR3: TGTGCCAGCAGCTTGGACTTGGAGACCCAGTACTTC. V is TRBV5-4 and J is TRBJ2-5; D is uncertain. The V gene lost 0 bases and the J gene lost 5 bases, with 5 bases spanning the gap. The germline CDR1 and CDR2 sequences are SGHNT and YYREEE (reference sequence). The CDR3 is made up of 12 amino acids.

This clone was counted between two and nine times. DNA of the CDR3: TGCGCCAGCAGCTTGGGGGACGACCTCTATGGCTACACCTTC. It is translated as CASSLGDDLYGYTF. The rearrangement links TRBV5-1 to TRBJ1-2, with D tentatively TRBD1 (5 bases). Germline assignment: CDR1 SGHRS and CDR2 YFSETQ. V lost 0 bases, J lost 4 bases, and 10 bases lay in between. The CDR3 totals 14 residues. The entire variable domain, with the rest obtained from reference TRBV5-1 and TRBJ1-2, is as follows: KAGVTQTPRYLIKTRGQQVTLSCSPISGHRSVSWYQQTPGQGLQFLFEYFSETQRNKGNFPGRFSGRQFSNSRSEMNVSTLELGDSALYLCASSLGDDLYGYTFGSGTRLTVV.

The V gene is TRBV9, the J gene TRBJ1-3; D not resolved. V was clipped by 0 bases and J by 4 bases, with 8 bases between them. Germline V CDR1 and CDR2: SGDLS, YYNGEE. The CDR3 extends over 14 amino acids. The CDR3 sequence: CASSVDGLGNTIYF. The CDR3 DNA sequence: TGTGCCAGCAGCGTAGATGGGTTAGGAAACACCATATATTTT.

The CDR3 reads CASSIWQGGKETQYF. CDR3 nucleotide sequence: TGTGCCAGTAGTATCTGGCAGGGAGGGAAAGAGACCCAGTACTTC. V gene TRBV19 combines with J gene TRBJ2-5, with 7 bases aligning to TRBD2. This CDR3 region has 15 residues. The V segment lost 3 bases and the J segment 3 bases; nucleotides outside the gene matches: 7. Germline values: CDR1 LNHDA, CDR2 SQIVND (reference sequence). Complete variable domain (other parts from reference TRBV19 and TRBJ2-5): DGGITQSPKYLFRKEGQNVTLSCEQNLNHDAMYWYRQDPGQGLRLIYYSQIVNDFQKGDIAEGYSVSREKKESFPLTVTSAQKNPTAFYLCASSIWQGGKETQYFGPGTRLLVL.

The chain joins TRBV12-5 to TRBJ2-1, with TRBD1 identical over 9 bases. Germline CDR1 and CDR2: LGHNT and FRNRAP. V lost 1 base, J lost 7 bases, and 8 bases stayed unmatched. CDR3 length: 16 amino acids. The CDR3 sequence is CASGLGGQGERNEQFF. For the CDR3, the DNA is TGTGCTAGTGGTTTGGGGGGACAGGGTGAACGAAATGAGCAGTTCTTC.

The chain joins TRBV27 to TRBJ2-7; a possible D gene is TRBD2 (6 bases). The CDR3 is 12 amino acids. V was clipped by 2 bases and J by 7 bases, with 9 bases between them. The germline CDR1 and CDR2 sequences are MNHEY and SMNVEV (reference sequence). The CDR3 nucleotides are TGTGCCAGCAGTTTACGGACTAAAGAGCAGTACGTC. The encoded protein is CASSLRTKEQYV.

The chain links TRBV2 to TRBJ2-3; 9 bases line up with TRBD1. Germline lookup yields CDR1 SNHLY and CDR2 FYNNEI. V trimming: 5 bases; J trimming: 6 bases; junction bases outside the gene matches: 6. The CDR3 has 14 amino acids. CDR3 coding DNA: TGTGCCAGCAGTCCAGACAGGGGGAGCGATACGCAGTATTTT. It encodes CASSPDRGSDTQYF. Full variable domain (remainder filled in from reference TRBV2 and TRBJ2-3): EPEVTQTPSHQVTQMGQEVILRCVPISNHLYFYWYRQILGQKVEFLVSFYNNEISEKSEIFDDQFSVERPDGSNFTLKIRSTKLEDSAMYFCASSPDRGSDTQYFGPGTRLTVL.

This clone was detected a few times. V and J are TRBV7-9 and TRBJ2-5; D remains unclear. The V gene's germline CDR1 is SEHNR and CDR2 FQNEAQ (reference sequence). CDR3 length: 12 amino acids. With 1 base removed from V and 5 bases from J, the gap between germline ends came to 5 bases. DNA of the CDR3: TGTGCCAGCAGCTTAGTTAGCGAGACCCAGTACTTC. This encodes CASSLVSETQYF. Full variable domain (rest looked up from reference TRBV7-9 and TRBJ2-5): DTGVSQNPRHKITKRGQNVTFRCDPISEHNRLYWYRQTLGQGPEFLTYFQNEAQLEKSRLLSDRFSAERPKGSFSTLEIQRTEQGDSAMYLCASSLVSETQYFGPGTRLLVL.